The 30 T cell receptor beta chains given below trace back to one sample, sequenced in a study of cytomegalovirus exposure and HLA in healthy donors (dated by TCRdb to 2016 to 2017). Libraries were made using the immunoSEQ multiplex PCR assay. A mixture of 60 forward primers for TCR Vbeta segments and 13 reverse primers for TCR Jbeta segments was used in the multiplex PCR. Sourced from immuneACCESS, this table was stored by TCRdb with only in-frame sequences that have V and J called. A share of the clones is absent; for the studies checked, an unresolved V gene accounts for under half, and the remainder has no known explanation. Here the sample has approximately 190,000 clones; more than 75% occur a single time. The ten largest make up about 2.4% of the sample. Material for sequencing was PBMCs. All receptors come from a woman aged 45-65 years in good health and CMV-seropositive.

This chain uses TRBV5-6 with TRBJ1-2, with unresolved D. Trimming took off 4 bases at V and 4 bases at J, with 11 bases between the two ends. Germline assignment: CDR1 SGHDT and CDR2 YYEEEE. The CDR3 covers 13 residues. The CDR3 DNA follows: TGTGCCAGCAGCCCCCAAACAGCCTATGGCTACACCTTC. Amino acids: CASSPQTAYGYTF. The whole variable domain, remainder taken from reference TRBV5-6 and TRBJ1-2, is DAGVTQSPTHLIKTRGQQVTLRCSPKSGHDTVSWYQQALGQGPQFIFQYYEEEERQRGNFPDRFSGHQFPNYSSELNVNALLLGDSALYLCASSPQTAYGYTFGSGTRLTVV.

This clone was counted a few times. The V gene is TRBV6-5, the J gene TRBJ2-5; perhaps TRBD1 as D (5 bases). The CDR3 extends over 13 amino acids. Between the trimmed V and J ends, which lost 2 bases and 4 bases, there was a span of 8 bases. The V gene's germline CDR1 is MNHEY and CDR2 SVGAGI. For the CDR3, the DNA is TGTGCCAGCAGTTACAATCAGGGAGAGACCCAGTACTTC. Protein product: CASSYNQGETQYF.

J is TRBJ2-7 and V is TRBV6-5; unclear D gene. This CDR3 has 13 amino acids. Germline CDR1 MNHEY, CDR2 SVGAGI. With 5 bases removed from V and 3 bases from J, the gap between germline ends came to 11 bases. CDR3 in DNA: TGTGCCAGCAGTGCCTCAATTAGCTACGAGCAGTACTTC. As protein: CASSASISYEQYF.

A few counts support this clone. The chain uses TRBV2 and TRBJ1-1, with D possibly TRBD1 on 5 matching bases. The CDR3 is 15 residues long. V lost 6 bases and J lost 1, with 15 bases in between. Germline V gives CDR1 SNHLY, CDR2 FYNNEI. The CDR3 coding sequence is TGTGCCAGCAGCGCTATGGGGGGTTGGAACACTGAAGCTTTCTTT. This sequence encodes CASSAMGGWNTEAFF. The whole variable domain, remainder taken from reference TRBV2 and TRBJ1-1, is EPEVTQTPSHQVTQMGQEVILRCVPISNHLYFYWYRQILGQKVEFLVSFYNNEISEKSEIFDDQFSVERPDGSNFTLKIRSTKLEDSAMYFCASSAMGGWNTEAFFGQGTRLTVV.

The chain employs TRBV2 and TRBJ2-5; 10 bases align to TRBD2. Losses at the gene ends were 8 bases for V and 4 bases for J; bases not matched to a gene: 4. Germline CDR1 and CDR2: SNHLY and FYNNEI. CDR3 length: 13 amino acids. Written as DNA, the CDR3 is TGTGCCAGCGAGCGGGGGGGCAGAGAGACCCAGTACTTC. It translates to CASERGGRETQYF. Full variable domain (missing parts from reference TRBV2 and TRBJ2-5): EPEVTQTPSHQVTQMGQEVILRCVPISNHLYFYWYRQILGQKVEFLVSFYNNEISEKSEIFDDQFSVERPDGSNFTLKIRSTKLEDSAMYFCASERGGRETQYFGPGTRLLVL.

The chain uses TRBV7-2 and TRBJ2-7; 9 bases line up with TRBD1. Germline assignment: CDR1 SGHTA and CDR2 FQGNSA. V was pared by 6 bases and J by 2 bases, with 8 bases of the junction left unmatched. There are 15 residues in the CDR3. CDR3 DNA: TGTGCCAGCAGTCTTACAGGGGGCGCAACCTACGAGCAGTACTTC. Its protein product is CASSLTGGATYEQYF.

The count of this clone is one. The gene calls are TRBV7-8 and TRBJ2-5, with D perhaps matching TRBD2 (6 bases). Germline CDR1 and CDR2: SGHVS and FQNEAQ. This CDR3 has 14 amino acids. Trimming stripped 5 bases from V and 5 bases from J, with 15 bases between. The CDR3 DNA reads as TGTGCCAGCAGCGCTCTGACTAGTGCGGAGACCCAGTACTTC. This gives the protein CASSALTSAETQYF.

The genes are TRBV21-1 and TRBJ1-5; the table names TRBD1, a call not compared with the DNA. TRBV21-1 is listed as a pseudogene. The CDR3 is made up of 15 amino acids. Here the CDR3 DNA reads TGTGCCAGCACCAAAGGGACAGACTACAATCAGCCCCAGCATTTT. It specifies CASTKGTDYNQPQHF.

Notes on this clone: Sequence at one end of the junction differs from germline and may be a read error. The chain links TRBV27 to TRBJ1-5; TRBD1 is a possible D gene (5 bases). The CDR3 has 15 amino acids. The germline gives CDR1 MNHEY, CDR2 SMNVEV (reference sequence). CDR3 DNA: TGTGCCAGGAGTTTATCGTGGGGCAGCAATCAGCCCCACCATTTT. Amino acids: CARSLSWGSNQPHHF.

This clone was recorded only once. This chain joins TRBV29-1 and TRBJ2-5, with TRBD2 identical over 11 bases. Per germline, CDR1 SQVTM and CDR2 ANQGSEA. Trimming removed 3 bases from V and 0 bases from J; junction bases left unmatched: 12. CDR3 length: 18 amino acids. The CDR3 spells CSVEGLTSGGGYQETQYF. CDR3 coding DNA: TGCAGCGTTGAGGGACTAACTAGCGGGGGCGGGTACCAAGAGACCCAGTACTTC.

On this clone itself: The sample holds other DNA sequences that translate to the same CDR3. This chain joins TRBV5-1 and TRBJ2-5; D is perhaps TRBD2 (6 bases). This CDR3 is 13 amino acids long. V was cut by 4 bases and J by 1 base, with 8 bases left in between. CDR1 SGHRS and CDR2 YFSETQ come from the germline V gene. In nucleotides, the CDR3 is TGCGCCAGCAGCCGGGGGTCCCAAGAGACCCAGTACTTC. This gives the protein CASSRGSQETQYF. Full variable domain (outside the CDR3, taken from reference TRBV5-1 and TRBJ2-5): KAGVTQTPRYLIKTRGQQVTLSCSPISGHRSVSWYQQTPGQGLQFLFEYFSETQRNKGNFPGRFSGRQFSNSRSEMNVSTLELGDSALYLCASSRGSQETQYFGPGTRLLVL.

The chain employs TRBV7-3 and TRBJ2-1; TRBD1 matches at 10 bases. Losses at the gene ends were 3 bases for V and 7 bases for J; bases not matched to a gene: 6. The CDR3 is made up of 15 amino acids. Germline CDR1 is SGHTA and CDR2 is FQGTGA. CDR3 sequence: CASSFRQGAQNEQFF. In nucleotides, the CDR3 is TGTGCCAGCAGCTTTCGACAGGGGGCTCAGAATGAGCAGTTCTTC.

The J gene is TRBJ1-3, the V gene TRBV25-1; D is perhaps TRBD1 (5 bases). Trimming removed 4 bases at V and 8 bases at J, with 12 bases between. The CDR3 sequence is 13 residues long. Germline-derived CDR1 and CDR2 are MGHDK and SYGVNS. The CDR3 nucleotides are TGTGCCAGCAGTGGAACAGGATGGCACACCATATATTTT. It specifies CASSGTGWHTIYF.

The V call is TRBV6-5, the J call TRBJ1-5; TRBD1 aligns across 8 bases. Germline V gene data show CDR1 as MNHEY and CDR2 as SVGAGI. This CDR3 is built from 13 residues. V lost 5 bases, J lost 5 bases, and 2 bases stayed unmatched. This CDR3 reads CASSTGGYQPQHF. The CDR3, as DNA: TGTGCCAGCAGTACAGGGGGATATCAGCCCCAGCATTTT.

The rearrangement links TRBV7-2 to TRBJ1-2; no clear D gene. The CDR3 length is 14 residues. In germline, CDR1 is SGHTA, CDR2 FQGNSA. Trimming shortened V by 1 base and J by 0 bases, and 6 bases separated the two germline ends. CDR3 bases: TGTGCCAGCAGCTTAGATTATTCTAACTATGGCTACACCTTC. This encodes CASSLDYSNYGYTF.

In nucleotides, the CDR3 is TGTGCCAGCAGCTTAGGGACAGGGACAGATACGCAGTATTTT. The encoded protein is CASSLGTGTDTQYF. The J gene is TRBJ2-3, the V gene TRBV7-3; 9 bases are a match to TRBD1. This CDR3 comprises 14 residues. Trimming took 2 bases from V and 3 from J; bases not matched to a gene: 0. Looked up from germline, CDR1 is SGHTA and CDR2 is FQGTGA.

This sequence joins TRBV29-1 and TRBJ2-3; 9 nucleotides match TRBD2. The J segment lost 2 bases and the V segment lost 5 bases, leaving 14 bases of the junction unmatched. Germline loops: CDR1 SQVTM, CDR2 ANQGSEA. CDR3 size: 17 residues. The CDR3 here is CSVTDPGLASSTDTQYF. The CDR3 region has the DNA TGCAGCGTTACCGACCCGGGACTAGCATCGTCCACAGATACGCAGTATTTT.

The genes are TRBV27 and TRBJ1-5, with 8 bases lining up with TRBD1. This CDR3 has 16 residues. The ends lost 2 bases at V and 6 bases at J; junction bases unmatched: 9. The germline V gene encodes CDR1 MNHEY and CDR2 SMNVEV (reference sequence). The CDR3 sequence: CASSLISSGGVQPQHF. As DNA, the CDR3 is TGTGCCAGCAGTTTAATATCATCAGGGGGCGTTCAGCCCCAGCATTTT.

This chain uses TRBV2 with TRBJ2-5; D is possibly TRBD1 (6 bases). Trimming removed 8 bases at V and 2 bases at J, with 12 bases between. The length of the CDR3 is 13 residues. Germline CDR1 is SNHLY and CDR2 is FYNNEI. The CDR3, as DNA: TGTGCCAGCTGCGGACAGCCTCAAGAGACCCAGTACTTC. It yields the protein CASCGQPQETQYF.

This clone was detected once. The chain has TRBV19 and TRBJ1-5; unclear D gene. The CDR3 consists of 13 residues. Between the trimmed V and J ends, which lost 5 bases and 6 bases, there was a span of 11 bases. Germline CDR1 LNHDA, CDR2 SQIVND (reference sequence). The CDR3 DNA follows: TGTGCCAGTAGTTCGGGTTGGCGTCAGCCCCAGCATTTT. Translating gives CASSSGWRQPQHF.

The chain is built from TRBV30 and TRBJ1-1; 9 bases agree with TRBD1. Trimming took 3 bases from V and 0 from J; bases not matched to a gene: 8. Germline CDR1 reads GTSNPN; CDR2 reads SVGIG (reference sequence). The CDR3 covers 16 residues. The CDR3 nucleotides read TGTGCCTGGAGACACCGGACAGGGGCTATGAACACTGAAGCTTTCTTT. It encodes CAWRHRTGAMNTEAFF.

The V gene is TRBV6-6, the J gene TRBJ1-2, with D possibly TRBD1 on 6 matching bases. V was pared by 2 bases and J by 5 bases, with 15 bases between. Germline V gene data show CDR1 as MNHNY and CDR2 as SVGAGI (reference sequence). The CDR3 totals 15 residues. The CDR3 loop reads CASSYAAGARYGYTF. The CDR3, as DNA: TGTGCCAGCAGTTACGCGGCAGGGGCGAGGTATGGCTACACCTTC.

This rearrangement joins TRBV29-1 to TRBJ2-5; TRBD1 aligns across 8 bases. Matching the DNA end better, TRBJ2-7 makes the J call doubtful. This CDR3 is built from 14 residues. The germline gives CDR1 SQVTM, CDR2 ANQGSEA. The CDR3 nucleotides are TGCAGCACGAGGACAGGGATCAGTCCCTACGAGCAGTACTTC. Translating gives CSTRTGISPYEQYF.

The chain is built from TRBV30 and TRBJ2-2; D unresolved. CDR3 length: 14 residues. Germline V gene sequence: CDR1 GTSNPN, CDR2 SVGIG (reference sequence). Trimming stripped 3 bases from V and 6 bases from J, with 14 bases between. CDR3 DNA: TGTGCCTGGAGGTTACTGACGGGTTCCGGGGAGCTGTTTTTT. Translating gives CAWRLLTGSGELFF.

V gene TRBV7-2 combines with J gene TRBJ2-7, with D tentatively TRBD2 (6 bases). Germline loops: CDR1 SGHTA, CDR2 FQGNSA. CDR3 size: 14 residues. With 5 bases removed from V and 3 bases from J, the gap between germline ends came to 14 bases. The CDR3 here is CASSPGGGRYEQYF. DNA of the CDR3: TGTGCCAGCAGCCCTGGGGGAGGCCGCTACGAGCAGTACTTC.

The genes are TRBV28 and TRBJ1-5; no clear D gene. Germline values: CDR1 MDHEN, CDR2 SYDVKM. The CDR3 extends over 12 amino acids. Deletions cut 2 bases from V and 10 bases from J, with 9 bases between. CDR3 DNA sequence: TGTGCCAGCAGTTTAGCGGCCAGCCCCCAGCATTTT. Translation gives CASSLAASPQHF.

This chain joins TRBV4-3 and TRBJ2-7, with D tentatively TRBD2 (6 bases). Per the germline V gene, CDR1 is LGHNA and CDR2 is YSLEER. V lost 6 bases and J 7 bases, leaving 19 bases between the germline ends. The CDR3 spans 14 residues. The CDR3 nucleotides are TGCGCCAGCAGGAAGGGTGGGACGGGGGAGGAGCAGTACTTC. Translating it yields CASRKGGTGEEQYF.

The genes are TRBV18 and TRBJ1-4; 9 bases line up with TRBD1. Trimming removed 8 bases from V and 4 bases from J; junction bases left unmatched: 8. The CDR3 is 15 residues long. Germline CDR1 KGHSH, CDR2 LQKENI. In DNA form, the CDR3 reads TGTGCCAGCGAAAGTCGGACAGGGGATAATGAAAAACTGTTTTTT. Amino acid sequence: CASESRTGDNEKLFF.

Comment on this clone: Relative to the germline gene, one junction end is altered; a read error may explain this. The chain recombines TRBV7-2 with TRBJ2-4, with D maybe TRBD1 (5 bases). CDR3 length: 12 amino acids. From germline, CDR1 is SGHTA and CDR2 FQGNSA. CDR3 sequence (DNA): TGTGCCAGCAGCTTAACTGGGGCCCAAAGGGACTTC. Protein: CASSLTGAQRDF.

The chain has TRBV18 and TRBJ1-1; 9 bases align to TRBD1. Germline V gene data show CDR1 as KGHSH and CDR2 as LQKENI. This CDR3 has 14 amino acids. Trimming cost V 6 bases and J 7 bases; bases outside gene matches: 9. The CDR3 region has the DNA TGTGCCAGCTCTCTACAGGGGGCGATAAATGAAGCTTTCTTT. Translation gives CASSLQGAINEAFF.